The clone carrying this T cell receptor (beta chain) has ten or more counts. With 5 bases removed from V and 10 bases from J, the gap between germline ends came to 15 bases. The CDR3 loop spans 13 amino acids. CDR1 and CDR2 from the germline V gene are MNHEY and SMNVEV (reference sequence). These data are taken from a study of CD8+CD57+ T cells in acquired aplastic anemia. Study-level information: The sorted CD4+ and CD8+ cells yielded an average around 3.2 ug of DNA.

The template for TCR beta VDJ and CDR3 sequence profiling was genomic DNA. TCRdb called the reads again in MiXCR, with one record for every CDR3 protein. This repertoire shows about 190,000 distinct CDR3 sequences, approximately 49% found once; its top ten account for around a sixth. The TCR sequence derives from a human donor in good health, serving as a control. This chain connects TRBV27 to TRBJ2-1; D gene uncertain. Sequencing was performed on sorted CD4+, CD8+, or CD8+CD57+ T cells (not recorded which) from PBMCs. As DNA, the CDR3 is TGTGCCAGCAGTGCAATAGGTGGCCGGGAGCAGTTCTTC. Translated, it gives CASSAIGGREQFF.